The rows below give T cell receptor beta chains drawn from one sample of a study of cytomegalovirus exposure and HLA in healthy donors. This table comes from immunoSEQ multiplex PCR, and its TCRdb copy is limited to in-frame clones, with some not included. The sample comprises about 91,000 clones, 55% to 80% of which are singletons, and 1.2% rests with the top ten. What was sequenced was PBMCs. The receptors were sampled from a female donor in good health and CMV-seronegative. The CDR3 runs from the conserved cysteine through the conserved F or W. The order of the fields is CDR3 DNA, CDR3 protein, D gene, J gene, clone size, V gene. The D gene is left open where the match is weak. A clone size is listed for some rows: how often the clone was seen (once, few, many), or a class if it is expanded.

CDR3nt: TGTGCCAGCAGCTCCGCCCACAGTGGCAGGTACACCGGGGAGCTGTTTTTT; CDR3aa: CASSSAHSGRYTGELFF; d_gene: -; j_gene: TRBJ2-2; abundance: -; v_gene: TRBV7-9
CDR3nt: TGTGCCAGCAGCTTGGACCCAGTCGCTGGAAACACCATATATTTT; CDR3aa: CASSLDPVAGNTIYF; d_gene: -; j_gene: TRBJ1-3; abundance: -; v_gene: TRBV5-4
CDR3nt: TGTGCCAGCAGCCCTCGGGCAGGGGGGACTAGCGGGAGGGAAACGAGCTCCTACAATGAGCAGTTCTTC; CDR3aa: CASSPRAGGTSGRETSSYNEQFF; d_gene: TRBD2; j_gene: TRBJ2-1; abundance: -; v_gene: TRBV9
CDR3nt: TGCGCCAGCAGCCAAGGTGCCGTTATCCTATACGAGCAGTACTTC; CDR3aa: CASSQGAVILYEQYF; d_gene: -; j_gene: TRBJ2-7; abundance: -; v_gene: TRBV4-1
CDR3nt: TGTGCTAGTGGTTTGTCTATCGGGGAGCAGTACTTC; CDR3aa: CASGLSIGEQYF; d_gene: -; j_gene: TRBJ2-7; abundance: -; v_gene: TRBV12-5
CDR3nt: TGCGCCAGCAGCCCCCCGGGACAGGGCAACGAGCAGTACTTC; CDR3aa: CASSPPGQGNEQYF; d_gene: TRBD1; j_gene: TRBJ2-7; abundance: -; v_gene: TRBV4-1
CDR3nt: TGTGCCAGCAGCCCACCACAGGGGGCATTAGATACGCAGTATTTT; CDR3aa: CASSPPQGALDTQYF; d_gene: TRBD1; j_gene: TRBJ2-3; abundance: -; v_gene: TRBV14
CDR3nt: TGTGCCAGCAGTCTACAGGGAAGAAACACCATATATTTT; CDR3aa: CASSLQGRNTIYF; d_gene: -; j_gene: TRBJ1-3; abundance: once; v_gene: TRBV6-1
CDR3nt: TGTGCCAGCAGTGACGGCAGGGGCGGCTATGGCTACACCTTC; CDR3aa: CASSDGRGGYGYTF; d_gene: -; j_gene: TRBJ1-2; abundance: -; v_gene: TRBV2
CDR3nt: TGTGCCAGCTCACCTACGGGACAAACTAACTATGGCTACACCTTC; CDR3aa: CASSPTGQTNYGYTF; d_gene: -; j_gene: TRBJ1-2; abundance: -; v_gene: TRBV18
CDR3nt: TGTGCCAGCAGTCGGGACAGCCTCCTCACAGATACGCAGTATTTT; CDR3aa: CASSRDSLLTDTQYF; d_gene: TRBD1; j_gene: TRBJ2-3; abundance: -; v_gene: TRBV9
CDR3nt: TGTGCCAGCAGTGAGGGGACTAGCGATCCAGATACGCAGTATTTT; CDR3aa: CASSEGTSDPDTQYF; d_gene: TRBD2; j_gene: TRBJ2-3; abundance: many; v_gene: TRBV6-4
CDR3nt: TGCGCCAGCAGCCAAGTGTTCAGGGATTATAATTCACCCCTCCACTTT; CDR3aa: CASSQVFRDYNSPLHF; d_gene: -; j_gene: TRBJ1-6; abundance: -; v_gene: TRBV4-3
CDR3nt: TGTTCCAGCAGCTTCCCCCGGGACAGGGACACTGAAGCTTTCTTT; CDR3aa: CSSSFPRDRDTEAFF; d_gene: TRBD1; j_gene: TRBJ1-1; abundance: -; v_gene: TRBV7-9
CDR3nt: TGCAGCGTTGAAGATCTTCTGCCCGCGGAGAGGAACACTGAAGCTTTCTTT; CDR3aa: CSVEDLLPAERNTEAFF; d_gene: -; j_gene: TRBJ1-1; abundance: once; v_gene: TRBV29-1
CDR3nt: TGTGCCAGTAGTATGGGGGGGGCTTACGGGGAGCTGTTTTTT; CDR3aa: CASSMGGAYGELFF; d_gene: -; j_gene: TRBJ2-2; abundance: -; v_gene: TRBV19
CDR3nt: TGCAGCGCCAAGGCCGGGGGCAATCAGCCCCAGCATTTT; CDR3aa: CSAKAGGNQPQHF; d_gene: -; j_gene: TRBJ1-5; abundance: -; v_gene: TRBV29-1
CDR3nt: TGTGCCAGCAGATCCAGGGGGCGGAACACTGAAGCTTTCTTT; CDR3aa: CASRSRGRNTEAFF; d_gene: TRBD1; j_gene: TRBJ1-1; abundance: -; v_gene: TRBV7-9
CDR3nt: TGTGCCAGCAGCCCCGACAGGGAACCGCTGAACTATGGCTACACCTTC; CDR3aa: CASSPDREPLNYGYTF; d_gene: TRBD1; j_gene: TRBJ1-2; abundance: -; v_gene: TRBV27
CDR3nt: TGTGCCACCAGCACCCCACAGGGGTCCAACACTGAAGCTTTCTTT; CDR3aa: CATSTPQGSNTEAFF; d_gene: TRBD1; j_gene: TRBJ1-1; abundance: -; v_gene: TRBV15
CDR3nt: TGTGCCAGTAGTATTTGGGCTAGCGGGTACACAGATACGCAGTATTTT; CDR3aa: CASSIWASGYTDTQYF; d_gene: TRBD2; j_gene: TRBJ2-3; abundance: -; v_gene: TRBV19
CDR3nt: TGCGCCAGCAGCCAACCGGGACAGTATCAGCCCCAGCATTTT; CDR3aa: CASSQPGQYQPQHF; d_gene: TRBD1; j_gene: TRBJ1-5; abundance: few; v_gene: TRBV4-1
CDR3nt: TGTGCCAGCAGCGTAATAAGAGAGGACTCAGCCTACGAGCAGTACTTC; CDR3aa: CASSVIREDSAYEQYF; d_gene: -; j_gene: TRBJ2-7; abundance: -; v_gene: TRBV9
CDR3nt: TGTGCCTGGAGTGTACCCGGTTCGGGCGAGCAGTACTTC; CDR3aa: CAWSVPGSGEQYF; d_gene: -; j_gene: TRBJ2-7; abundance: -; v_gene: TRBV30
CDR3nt: TGTGCCAGCAGCCCACCTAGCGCACCGCACGGAATGACTGAAGCTTTCTTT; CDR3aa: CASSPPSAPHGMTEAFF; d_gene: -; j_gene: TRBJ1-1; abundance: -; v_gene: TRBV4-2
CDR3nt: TGTGCCACACGGGACAAAATAGCCTACGAGCAGTACTTC; CDR3aa: CATRDKIAYEQYF; d_gene: -; j_gene: TRBJ2-7; abundance: -; v_gene: TRBV28
CDR3nt: TGTGCCAGCAAGGTTCTAGCGGTGAACACCGGGGAGCTGTTTTTT; CDR3aa: CASKVLAVNTGELFF; d_gene: TRBD2; j_gene: TRBJ2-2; abundance: -; v_gene: TRBV2
CDR3nt: TGTGCCAGCAGGGTCAGTCAGGTTACACCCTACGAGCAGTACTTC; CDR3aa: CASRVSQVTPYEQYF; d_gene: -; j_gene: TRBJ2-7; abundance: -; v_gene: TRBV6-5
CDR3nt: TGTGCCAGCAGCCGTGCTAGCGGGAGGACCAATGAGCAGTTCTTC; CDR3aa: CASSRASGRTNEQFF; d_gene: TRBD2; j_gene: TRBJ2-1; abundance: -; v_gene: TRBV5-4
CDR3nt: TGCGCCAGCCGGACAGGGGGCTATGGCTACACCTTC; CDR3aa: CASRTGGYGYTF; d_gene: TRBD1; j_gene: TRBJ1-2; abundance: few; v_gene: TRBV5-1
CDR3nt: TGTGCCATCAGTGAGCATTCCGGGACTAGCGGGAGTTACGCTGGGGAGCTGTTTTTT; CDR3aa: CAISEHSGTSGSYAGELFF; d_gene: TRBD2; j_gene: TRBJ2-2; abundance: -; v_gene: TRBV10-3
CDR3nt: TGTGCCAGCAAGCAGGGTCTGGCAACTAATGAAAAACTGTTTTTT; CDR3aa: CASKQGLATNEKLFF; d_gene: -; j_gene: TRBJ1-4; abundance: -; v_gene: TRBV6-1
CDR3nt: TGTGCCAGCAGCTCAGGGGGTGAGGTAGCCAAAAACATTCAGTACTTC; CDR3aa: CASSSGGEVAKNIQYF; d_gene: TRBD1; j_gene: TRBJ2-4; abundance: -; v_gene: TRBV5-4
CDR3nt: TGTGCCAGCAGTTACAGCGACCGGCTCAAGGCGGAGACCCAGTACTTC; CDR3aa: CASSYSDRLKAETQYF; d_gene: -; j_gene: TRBJ2-5; abundance: -; v_gene: TRBV6-5
CDR3nt: TGCAGCGTTGTAGCTTTCACCGGGGAGCTGTTTTTT; CDR3aa: CSVVAFTGELFF; d_gene: -; j_gene: TRBJ2-2; abundance: -; v_gene: TRBV29-1
CDR3nt: TGTGCCACCAGCAGAGACAGGATTCTCTACGAGCAGTACTTC; CDR3aa: CATSRDRILYEQYF; d_gene: -; j_gene: TRBJ2-7; abundance: once; v_gene: TRBV15
CDR3nt: TGTGCCAGCAGCTTAGAGGTCGCAGGAGATACGCAGTATTTT; CDR3aa: CASSLEVAGDTQYF; d_gene: -; j_gene: TRBJ2-3; abundance: -; v_gene: TRBV11-2
CDR3nt: TGTGCCAGCAGTCCCTTTCGGGGGTCCGATCATAATGAAAAACTGTTTTTT; CDR3aa: CASSPFRGSDHNEKLFF; d_gene: -; j_gene: TRBJ1-4; abundance: once; v_gene: TRBV28
CDR3nt: TGTGCCAGCAGCGTGGGGGACAGGGGAACCCAGTACTTC; CDR3aa: CASSVGDRGTQYF; d_gene: TRBD1; j_gene: TRBJ2-5; abundance: -; v_gene: TRBV9
CDR3nt: TGTGCCAGCAGCTACCCCCCCAGGGGGTTGAATGAGCAGTTCTTC; CDR3aa: CASSYPPRGLNEQFF; d_gene: TRBD1; j_gene: TRBJ2-1; abundance: -; v_gene: TRBV7-9
CDR3nt: TGTGCCAGCAGCTTAGTCGGGACAGGGGGTGAAAAACTGTTTTTT; CDR3aa: CASSLVGTGGEKLFF; d_gene: TRBD1; j_gene: TRBJ1-4; abundance: -; v_gene: TRBV11-2